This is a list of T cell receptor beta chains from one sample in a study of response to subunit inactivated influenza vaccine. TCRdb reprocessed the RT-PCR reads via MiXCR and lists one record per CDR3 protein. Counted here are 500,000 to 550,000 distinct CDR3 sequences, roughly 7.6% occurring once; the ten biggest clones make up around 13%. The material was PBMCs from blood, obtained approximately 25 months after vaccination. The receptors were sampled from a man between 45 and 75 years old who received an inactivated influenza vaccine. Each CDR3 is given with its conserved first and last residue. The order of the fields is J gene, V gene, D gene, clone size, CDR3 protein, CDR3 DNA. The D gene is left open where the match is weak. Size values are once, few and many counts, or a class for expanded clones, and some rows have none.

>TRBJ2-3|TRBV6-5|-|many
CASSYSTRMRDTQYF
TGTGCCAGCAGTTACTCGACTAGAATGAGGGATACGCAGTATTTT
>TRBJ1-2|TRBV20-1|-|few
CSARGYGVVQGLYGYTF
TGCAGTGCTAGAGGTTATGGGGTAGTACAGGGCCTCTATGGCTACACCTTC
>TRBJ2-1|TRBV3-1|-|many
CASSQVSVHEQFF
TGTGCCAGCAGCCAAGTCTCGGTTCATGAGCAGTTCTTC
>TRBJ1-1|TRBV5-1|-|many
CASSRSPSDTEAFF
TGCGCCAGCAGCCGGAGTCCCTCCGACACTGAAGCTTTCTTT
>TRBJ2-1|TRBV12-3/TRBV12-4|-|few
CASSPFGSFSYNEQFF
TGTGCCAGCAGTCCCTTTGGGTCTTTTTCGTACAATGAGCAGTTCTTC
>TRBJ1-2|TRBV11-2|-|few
CASSPGGRTKMHNYGYTF
TGTGCCAGCAGCCCCGGGGGACGGACTAAAATGCATAACTATGGCTACACCTTC
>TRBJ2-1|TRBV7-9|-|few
CASEWGSNEQFF
TGTGCCAGCGAATGGGGGTCCAATGAGCAGTTCTTC
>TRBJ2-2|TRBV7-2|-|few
CASSLVGGYTGELFF
TGTGCCAGCAGCTTAGTGGGCGGATACACCGGGGAGCTGTTTTTT
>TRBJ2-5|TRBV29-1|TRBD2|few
CSVEYHLADQETQYF
TGCAGCGTTGAATACCACCTAGCGGACCAAGAGACCCAGTACTTC
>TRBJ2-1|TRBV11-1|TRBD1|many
CASSLGAQGPLNINEQFF
TGTGCCAGCAGCTTAGGCGCACAGGGGCCTCTCAATATCAATGAGCAGTTCTTC
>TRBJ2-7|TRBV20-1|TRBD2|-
CSASRASGKSSYEQYF
TGCAGTGCTAGTCGGGCTAGCGGGAAGAGCTCCTACGAGCAGTACTTC
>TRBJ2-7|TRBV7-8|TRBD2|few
CASSLVITGLAGGLYEQYF
TGTGCCAGCAGCTTAGTGATTACAGGACTAGCGGGAGGACTCTACGAGCAGTACTTC
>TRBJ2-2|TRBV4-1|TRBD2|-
CASSQASGRGGHGGELFF
TGCGCCAGCAGCCAAGCCTCCGGGCGGGGGGGCCACGGCGGGGAGCTGTTTTTT